These 20 T cell receptor beta chains share one sample of origin, sequenced in a study of CD8+CD57+ T cells in acquired aplastic anemia. For CDR3 and TCR beta VDJ profiling, genomic DNA was the template used. TCRdb independently ran MiXCR on the reads; one entry per CDR3 protein. The table records about 190,000 distinct CDR3 sequences, roughly half of them present only once. The sequenced sample was sorted CD4+, CD8+, or CD8+CD57+ T cells (not recorded which) from PBMCs. Receptor source: a human donor in good health, serving as a control.

The CDR3 DNA reads TGTGCCAGCAGCATTAGCTCTGGGGCCAACGTCCTGACTTTC. This gives the protein CASSISSGANVLTF. This sequence joins TRBV7-9 and TRBJ2-6; D ambiguous. Germline loops: CDR1 SEHNR, CDR2 FQNEAQ (reference sequence). Trimming shortened V by 5 bases and J by 0 bases, and 5 bases separated the two germline ends. The CDR3 loop spans 14 amino acids.

The chain recombines TRBV20-1 with TRBJ2-1, with 9 bases fitting TRBD1. CDR3 length equals 13 residues. Germline values: CDR1 DFQATT, CDR2 SNEGSKA (reference sequence). The junction had 7 bases not matched to a gene; V was cut back by 6 bases and J by 7 bases. The CDR3 DNA reads as TGCAGTGCACTACAGGGGGCGCCGAATGAGCAGTTCTTC. This translates into CSALQGAPNEQFF.

This sequence joins TRBV29-1 and TRBJ1-1; 7 positions agree with TRBD1. The CDR3 spans 14 residues. CDR1 and CDR2 from the germline V gene are SQVTM and ANQGSEA. Unmatched junction bases numbered 8, after V lost 4 bases and J lost 3 bases. The CDR3 DNA reads TGCAGCGTTGGATGGGGGACAGATGACACTGAAGCTTTCTTT. Translating gives CSVGWGTDDTEAFF. Full variable domain (missing parts from reference TRBV29-1 and TRBJ1-1): SAVISQKPSRDICQRGTSLTIQCQVDSQVTMMFWYRQQPGQSLTLIATANQGSEATYESGFVIDKFPISRPNLTFSTLTVSNMSPEDSSIYLCSVGWGTDDTEAFFGQGTRLTVV.

Notes on this clonotype: Its ends do not fully match the called genes, so a read error is possible. This chain uses TRBV9 with TRBJ1-6; tentatively, D is TRBD1 (5 bases). This CDR3 is 18 amino acids long. Germline lookup yields CDR1 SGDLS and CDR2 YYNGEE. Written as DNA, the CDR3 is TGTGCCAGCAGCCAAGAACAGGCAGCCAGCTCCTATAATTCACCCCCCCACTTT. Translating gives CASSQEQAASSYNSPPHF.

V is TRBV2 and J is TRBJ1-2, with 9 bases lining up with TRBD1. The CDR3 sequence is 13 residues long. V dropped 6 bases and J dropped 8; count of bases not matched to a gene: 7. In germline, CDR1 is SNHLY, CDR2 FYNNEI. CDR3 in DNA: TGTGCCAGCAGGGAGGGACAGGGCCTCGGCTACACCTTC. This sequence encodes CASREGQGLGYTF.

This clonotype occurred many times. The chain combines TRBV12-3 or TRBV12-4 with TRBJ1-4; D remains unclear. This CDR3 is 11 amino acids long. V was shortened by 5 bases and J by 8 bases, with 6 bases between the two germline ends. The CDR3 coding sequence is TGTGCCAGCAGTCTAGGGGAAAAACTGTTTTTT. It specifies CASSLGEKLFF.

The table lists this clonotype with many counts. The V call is TRBV24-1, the J call TRBJ2-5, with 7 bases fitting TRBD2. J lost 9 bases, V lost 6 bases, and 15 bases had no gene match. The CDR3 consists of 15 residues. CDR1 is KGHDR and CDR2 is SFDVKD in the germline V gene. The chain's CDR3 is CATSWLEHDREAQYF. CDR3 in DNA: TGTGCCACCAGTTGGTTAGAGCATGACCGGGAGGCCCAGTACTTC.

The CDR3, as DNA: TGTGCCAGCAGCATTGGGGTGTCAGATACGCAGTATTTT. Protein product: CASSIGVSDTQYF. V gene TRBV25-1 combines with J gene TRBJ2-3, with D uncertain. The V end lost 6 bases, the J end lost 4 bases, and 11 bases lay between the germline ends. Germline V gene sequence: CDR1 MGHDK, CDR2 SYGVNS. This CDR3 region has 13 residues.

Many counts were recorded for this clonotype. V and J are TRBV24-1 and TRBJ1-5; tentatively, D is TRBD1 (5 bases). Germline V lookup: CDR1 KGHDR, CDR2 SFDVKD. The length of the CDR3 is 12 residues. The V end lost 6 bases, the J end lost 7 bases, and 9 bases lay between the germline ends. CDR3 DNA sequence: TGTGCCACCAGTCAATGGGGCCAGCCCCAGCATTTT. It specifies CATSQWGQPQHF.

The chain recombines TRBV29-1 with TRBJ1-1, with a tentative D call TRBD1 (5 bases). V was trimmed by 3 bases and J by 8 bases, leaving 19 bases between them. Germline CDR1 reads SQVTM; CDR2 reads ANQGSEA. This CDR3 contains 14 residues. This CDR3 is CSVEDLGEELEAFF. CDR3 nucleotide sequence: TGCAGCGTTGAGGACTTAGGGGAAGAACTAGAAGCTTTCTTT.

As DNA, the CDR3 is TGTGCCACCAGCAGAGGCGCCGGGGCCAACGTCCTGACTTTC. Protein: CATSRGAGANVLTF. The chain links TRBV15 to TRBJ2-6; no reliable D call. V lost 1 base and J lost 4, with 5 bases in between. The CDR3 is made up of 14 amino acids. Germline CDR1 and CDR2: LNHNV and YYDKDF (reference sequence).

The genes are TRBV2 and TRBJ2-7; the D is unclear. Germline V gene data show CDR1 as SNHLY and CDR2 as FYNNEI. CDR3 length: 15 amino acids. Deletions cut 2 bases from V and 6 bases from J, with 17 bases between. CDR3 residues: CASSEIPPQWGEQYF. The CDR3 DNA is TGTGCCAGCAGTGAAATCCCGCCCCAATGGGGCGAGCAGTACTTC. Combining the CDR3 with reference TRBV2 and TRBJ2-7 gives the whole variable domain EPEVTQTPSHQVTQMGQEVILRCVPISNHLYFYWYRQILGQKVEFLVSFYNNEISEKSEIFDDQFSVERPDGSNFTLKIRSTKLEDSAMYFCASSEIPPQWGEQYFGPGTRLTVT.

This clonotype showed up many times. The CDR3 loop reads CASSLDGPQNTGELFF. The CDR3 nucleotides are TGTGCCAGCAGCTTAGACGGGCCCCAGAACACCGGGGAGCTGTTTTTT. The chain combines TRBV7-6 with TRBJ2-2, with D hard to call. The CDR3 consists of 16 residues. CDR1 is SGHVS and CDR2 is FNYEAQ in the germline V gene. V lost 1 base and J lost 1, with 10 bases in between.

Worth noting for this clonotype: The junction does not match germline at one end; this may be a read error. This chain links TRBV29-1 with TRBJ1-1; TRBD1 agrees at 8 bases. Per the germline V gene, CDR1 is SQVTM and CDR2 is ANQGSEA. The CDR3 totals 15 residues. This CDR3 reads CSVESFGTGDSEASF. The CDR3 DNA reads TGCAGCGTTGAAAGCTTTGGGACAGGCGACTCTGAAGCTTCCTTT.

This clonotype appeared many times. The chain links TRBV20-1 to TRBJ1-3; no clear D. Germline CDR1 is DFQATT and CDR2 is SNEGSKA (reference sequence). The CDR3 consists of 14 residues. With 0 bases removed from V and 4 bases from J, the gap between germline ends came to 10 bases. CDR3 nucleotides: TGCAGTGCTAGAGAGGGTGGGATAGGAAACACCATATATTTT. It translates to CSAREGGIGNTIYF.

The CDR3 nucleotides are TGTGCCAGCAGCGTAGAAGGGTCTGGGGCCAACGTCCTGACTTTC. Translating gives CASSVEGSGANVLTF. This chain joins TRBV9 and TRBJ2-6, with D hard to call. The germline gives CDR1 SGDLS, CDR2 YYNGEE. The CDR3 runs 15 residues. V shed 0 bases and J shed 1 base, with 5 bases lying between them. Supplemented by reference TRBV9 and TRBJ2-6, the full variable domain reads DSGVTQTPKHLITATGQRVTLRCSPRSGDLSVYWYQQSLDQGLQFLIQYYNGEERAKGNILERFSAQQFPDLHSELNLSSLELGDSALYFCASSVEGSGANVLTFGAGSRLTVL.

The V gene is TRBV9, the J gene TRBJ1-5; weak D call: TRBD1 (6 bases). Per the germline V gene, CDR1 is SGDLS and CDR2 is YYNGEE. V was trimmed by 4 bases and J by 4 bases, leaving 15 bases between them. The CDR3 consists of 15 residues. The CDR3 reads CASSLRSTGNQPQHF. As DNA, the CDR3 is TGTGCCAGCAGCCTCAGGTCGACAGGTAATCAGCCCCAGCATTTT.

The chain has TRBV7-3 and TRBJ1-2; 8 bases are shared with TRBD1. Unmatched junction bases numbered 4, after V lost 5 bases and J lost 5 bases. Per germline, CDR1 SGHTA and CDR2 FQGTGA. The CDR3 is 13 amino acids. CDR3 protein: CASSRTGSYGYTF. The CDR3 DNA reads as TGTGCCAGCAGCCGGACAGGGAGTTATGGCTACACCTTC.

The J gene is TRBJ2-3, the V gene TRBV9, with 10 bases aligning to TRBD2. The CDR3 consists of 16 residues. With V trimmed by 7 bases and J by 3 bases, 11 bases remained unmatched. Germline V gives CDR1 SGDLS, CDR2 YYNGEE. The DNA for the CDR3 is TGTGCCAGCGCCAGCGGGGGGGCCGGGGAAACAGATACGCAGTATTTT. Translating gives CASASGGAGETDTQYF.

In this sample, this clonotype turned up a few times. The J gene is TRBJ2-1, the V gene TRBV18; D may match TRBD1 or TRBD2 (6 bases each). The CDR3 extends over 15 amino acids. Trimming pared 2 bases from V and 8 bases from J, leaving 16 bases between. Germline V gene sequence: CDR1 KGHSH, CDR2 LQKENI. The CDR3 bases are TGTGCCAGCTCACCAATGAAGGGGGGTGGCGATGAGCAGTTCTTC. Translation gives CASSPMKGGGDEQFF.